This T cell receptor (beta chain) is from a study of CXCR3-negative and CXCR3-positive naive CD8 T cells. Germline CDR1 reads DFQATT; CDR2 reads SNEGSKA (reference sequence). The CDR3 is 16 residues long. The authors made the TRB cDNA libraries by 5' RACE using UMI labels. TCRdb re-called the 5' RACE reads and shows each CDR3 protein once, DNA omitted. The listing records fewer than 95,000 distinct CDR3 sequences. This sequence joins TRBV20-1 and TRBJ2-2; lacking DNA, the TRBD2 call made by TCRdb goes unchecked. The sequence was collected from a human donor in good health. Some clones in this sample may be carry-over from other donors' samples. The sequenced sample was naive CXCR3- CD8+ T cells from blood. Subset denoted: CD45RO-CCR7+CD27+CD95- naive CD8+ T cells lacking CXCR3 (TNR3-). The CDR3 is CSAFALLADPTGELFF.